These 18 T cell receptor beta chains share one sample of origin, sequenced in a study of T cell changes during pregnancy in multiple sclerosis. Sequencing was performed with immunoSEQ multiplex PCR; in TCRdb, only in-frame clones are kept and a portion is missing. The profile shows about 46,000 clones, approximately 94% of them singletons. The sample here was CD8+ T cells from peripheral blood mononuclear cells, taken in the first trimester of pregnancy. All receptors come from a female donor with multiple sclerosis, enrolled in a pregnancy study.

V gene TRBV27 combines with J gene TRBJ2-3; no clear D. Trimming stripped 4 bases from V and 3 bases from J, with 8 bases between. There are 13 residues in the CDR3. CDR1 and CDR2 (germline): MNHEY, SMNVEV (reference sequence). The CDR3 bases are TGTGCCAGCAGTTATTCCTTTACAGATACGCAGTATTTT. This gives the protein CASSYSFTDTQYF.

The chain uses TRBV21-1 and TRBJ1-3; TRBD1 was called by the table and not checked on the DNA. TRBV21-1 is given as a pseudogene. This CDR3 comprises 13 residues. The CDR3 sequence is CASYGTQGNTIYF. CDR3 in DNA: TGTGCCAGCTACGGTACACAGGGAAACACCATATATTTT.

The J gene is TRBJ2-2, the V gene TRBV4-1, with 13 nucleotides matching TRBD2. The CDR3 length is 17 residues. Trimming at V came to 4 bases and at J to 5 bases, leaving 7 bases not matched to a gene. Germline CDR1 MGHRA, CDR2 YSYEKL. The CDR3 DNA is TGCGCCAGCAGCCTGGGACTAGCGGGGTCATCGACCGGGGAGCTGTTTTTT. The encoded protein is CASSLGLAGSSTGELFF.

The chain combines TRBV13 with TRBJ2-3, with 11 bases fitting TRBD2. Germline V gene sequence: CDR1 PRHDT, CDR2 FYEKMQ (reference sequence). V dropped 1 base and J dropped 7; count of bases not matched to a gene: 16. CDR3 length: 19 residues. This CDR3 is CASSLVAGRTSGGEYTQYF. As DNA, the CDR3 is TGTGCCAGCAGCTTAGTAGCCGGACGAACTAGCGGGGGAGAATATACGCAGTATTTT.

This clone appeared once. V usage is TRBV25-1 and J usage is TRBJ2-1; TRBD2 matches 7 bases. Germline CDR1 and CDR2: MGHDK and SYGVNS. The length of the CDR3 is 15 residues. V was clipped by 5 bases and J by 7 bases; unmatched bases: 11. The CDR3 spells CASSQAAGLGNEQFF. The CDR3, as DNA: TGTGCCAGCAGTCAGGCAGCGGGGCTTGGGAATGAGCAGTTCTTC.

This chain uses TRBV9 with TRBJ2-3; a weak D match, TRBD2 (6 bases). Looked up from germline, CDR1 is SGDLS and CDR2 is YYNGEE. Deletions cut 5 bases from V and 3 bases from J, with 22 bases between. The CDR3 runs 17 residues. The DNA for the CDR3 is TGTGCCAGCAGTTTCACGGGTAGTAGCGGAGCTACAGATACGCAGTATTTT. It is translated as CASSFTGSSGATDTQYF.

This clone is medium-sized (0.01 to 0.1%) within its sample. The CDR3 DNA follows: TGTGCCAGCAGCTCGTCACAGGGGATATCAGATACGCAGTATTTT. Encoded protein: CASSSSQGISDTQYF. V and J are TRBV7-2 and TRBJ2-3; 7 bases agree with TRBD1. V shed 4 bases, J shed 4 bases, and the junction held 8 bases outside the gene matches. The CDR3 runs to 15 residues. Per germline, CDR1 SGHTA and CDR2 FQGNSA.

CDR3 in amino acids: CASSLGGQPQHF. CDR3 coding DNA: TGTGCCAGCAGCTTGGGGGGTCAGCCCCAGCATTTT. The chain has TRBV7-9 and TRBJ1-5, with D perhaps TRBD1 (5 bases). The CDR3 has 12 residues. The germline gives CDR1 SEHNR, CDR2 FQNEAQ (reference sequence). V was trimmed by 3 bases and J by 6 bases, leaving 6 bases between them.

The CDR3 DNA reads as TGTGCCAGCACCCCCAGGACGGACAGGGGACTTTACAATGAGCAGTTCTTC. As protein: CASTPRTDRGLYNEQFF. This sequence joins TRBV28 and TRBJ2-1; 9 nucleotides align to TRBD1. The germline V gene encodes CDR1 MDHEN and CDR2 SYDVKM. V gave up 7 bases and J gave up 4 bases; unmatched junction bases: 14. The CDR3 runs to 17 residues.

The CDR3 loop reads CASSRTPGLTRGEQFF. DNA for the CDR3: TGTGCCAGCAGTCGAACTCCGGGACTTACTCGAGGTGAGCAGTTCTTC. The rearrangement joins TRBV7-6 to TRBJ2-1, with TRBD2 as a possible D gene (6 bases). CDR1 is SGHVS, CDR2 FNYEAQ, per germline. The CDR3 is 16 amino acids. V lost 6 bases and J lost 9, with 24 bases in between.

The CDR3 nucleotides are TGTGCCAGCAGTAGGCCGGGGGCCTACGAGCAGTACTTC. As protein: CASSRPGAYEQYF. V gene TRBV27 combines with J gene TRBJ2-7, with TRBD2 as a possible D gene (6 bases). The CDR3 consists of 13 residues. Per the germline V gene, CDR1 is MNHEY and CDR2 is SMNVEV (reference sequence). The V end lost 5 bases, the J end lost 2 bases, and 10 bases lay between the germline ends.

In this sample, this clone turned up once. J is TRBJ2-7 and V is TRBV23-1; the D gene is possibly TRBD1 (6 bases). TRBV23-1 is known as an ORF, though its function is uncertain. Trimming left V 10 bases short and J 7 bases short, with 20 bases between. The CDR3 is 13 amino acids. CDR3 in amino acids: CAIPQGPIIEQYF. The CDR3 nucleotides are TGCGCCATCCCACAGGGCCCCATTATAGAGCAGTACTTC.

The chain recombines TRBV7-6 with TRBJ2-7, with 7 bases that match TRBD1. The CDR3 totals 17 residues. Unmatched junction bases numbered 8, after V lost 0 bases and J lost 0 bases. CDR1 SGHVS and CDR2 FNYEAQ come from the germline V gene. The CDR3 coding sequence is TGTGCCAGCAGCTTAGCCCCGGGGACAGATAGCTCCTACGAGCAGTACTTC. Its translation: CASSLAPGTDSSYEQYF. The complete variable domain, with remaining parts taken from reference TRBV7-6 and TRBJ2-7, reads GAGVSQSPRYKVTKRGQDVALRCDPISGHVSLYWYRQALGQGPEFLTYFNYEAQQDKSGLPNDRFSAERPEGSISTLTIQRTEQRDSAMYRCASSLAPGTDSSYEQYFGPGTRLTVT.

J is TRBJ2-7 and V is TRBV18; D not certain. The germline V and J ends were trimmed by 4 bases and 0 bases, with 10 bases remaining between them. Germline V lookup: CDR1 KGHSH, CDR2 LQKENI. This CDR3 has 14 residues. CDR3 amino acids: CASSHEASSYEQYF. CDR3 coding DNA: TGTGCCAGCTCACACGAGGCGAGCTCCTACGAGCAGTACTTC.

CDR3 region: CASSEGLGASSYEQYF. The CDR3 DNA reads TGTGCCAGCAGTGAAGGATTGGGGGCGAGCTCCTACGAGCAGTACTTC. The rearrangement links TRBV6-1 to TRBJ2-7, with D possibly being TRBD1 (6 bases). From germline, CDR1 is MNHNS and CDR2 SASEGT. V lost 1 base and J 0 bases, leaving 13 bases between the germline ends. CDR3 length equals 16 residues.

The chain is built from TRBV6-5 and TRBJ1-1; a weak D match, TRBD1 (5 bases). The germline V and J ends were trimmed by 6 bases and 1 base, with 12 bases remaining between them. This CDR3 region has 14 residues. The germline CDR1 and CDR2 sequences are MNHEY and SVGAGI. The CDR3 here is CASSLRGGNTEAFF. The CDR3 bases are TGTGCCAGCAGCTTGAGGGGAGGGAACACTGAAGCTTTCTTT.

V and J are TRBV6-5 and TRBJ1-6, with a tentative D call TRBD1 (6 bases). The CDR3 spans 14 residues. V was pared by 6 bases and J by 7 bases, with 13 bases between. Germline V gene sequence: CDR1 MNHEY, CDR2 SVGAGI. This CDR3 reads CASSEGVGNSPLHF. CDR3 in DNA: TGTGCCAGCAGCGAGGGGGTGGGAAATTCACCCCTCCACTTT.

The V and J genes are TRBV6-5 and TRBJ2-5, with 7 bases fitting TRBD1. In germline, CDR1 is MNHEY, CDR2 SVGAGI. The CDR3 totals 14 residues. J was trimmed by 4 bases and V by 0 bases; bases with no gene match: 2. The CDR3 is CASSYSGGGETQYF. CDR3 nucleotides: TGTGCCAGCAGTTACTCAGGGGGCGGAGAGACCCAGTACTTC.